The clone carrying this T cell receptor (beta chain) showed up many times. As yet, its antigen is unknown. TCRdb used MiXCR to reprocess the reads, holding one entry per CDR3 protein. The data contain fewer than 850,000 distinct CDR3 sequences, 25% to 30% of them singletons. Germline V gene sequence: CDR1 SGHTA, CDR2 FQGNSA. This CDR3 contains 15 residues. V gave up 5 bases and J gave up 7 bases, with 17 bases separating them. The sample is drawn from a study of T cell repertoires in cytomegalovirus infection. About the research overall: Both recently identified HLA-C-restricted and well-studied HLA-B-restricted CMV epitopes were used in the study.

Study-wide results and caveats: Cumulated frequencies of public TCR beta families served to identify carriers of CMV plus the relevant HLA. The ex vivo response showed dominance by HLA-C-restricted CMV-specific TCR beta clonotypes.

V is TRBV7-2 and J is TRBJ1-4; weak D call: TRBD1 (5 bases). The TCR sequence derives from a human donor in good health (CMV status not recorded). Some clones in this sample may be carry-over from other donors' samples. Sequenced material: cultured CD8+ T cells from PBMCs, taken from culture after CMV antigen stimulation. The CDR3 loop is CASSTSWGSGEKLFF. The CDR3 DNA reads as TGTGCCAGCAGCACTTCCTGGGGGAGTGGTGAAAAACTGTTTTTT.